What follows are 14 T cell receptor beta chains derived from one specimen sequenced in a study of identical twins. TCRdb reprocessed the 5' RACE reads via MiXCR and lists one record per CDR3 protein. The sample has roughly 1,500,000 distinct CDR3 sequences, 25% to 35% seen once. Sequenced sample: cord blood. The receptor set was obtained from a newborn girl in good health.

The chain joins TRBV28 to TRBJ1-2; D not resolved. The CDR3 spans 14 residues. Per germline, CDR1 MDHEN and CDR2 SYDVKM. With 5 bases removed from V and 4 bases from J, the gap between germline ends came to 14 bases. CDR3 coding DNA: TGTGCCAGCAGTCCCCGGCCCCGGGGCTATGGCTACACCTTC. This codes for CASSPRPRGYGYTF.

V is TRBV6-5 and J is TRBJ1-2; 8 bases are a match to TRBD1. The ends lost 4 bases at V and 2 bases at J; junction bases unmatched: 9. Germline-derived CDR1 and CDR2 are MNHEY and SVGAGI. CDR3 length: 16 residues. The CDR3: CASSSPGQAPNYGYTF. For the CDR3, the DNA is TGTGCCAGCAGTTCCCCGGGACAGGCCCCCAACTATGGCTACACCTTC.

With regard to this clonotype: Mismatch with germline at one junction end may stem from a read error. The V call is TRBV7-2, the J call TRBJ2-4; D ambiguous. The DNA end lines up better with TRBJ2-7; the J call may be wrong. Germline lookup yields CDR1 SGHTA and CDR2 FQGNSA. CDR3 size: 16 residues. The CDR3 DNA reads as TGTGCCAGCAGCTTAGGAGGCAGGCCGTCTTCCTGCGAGCAGTACTTC. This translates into CASSLGGRPSSCEQYF.

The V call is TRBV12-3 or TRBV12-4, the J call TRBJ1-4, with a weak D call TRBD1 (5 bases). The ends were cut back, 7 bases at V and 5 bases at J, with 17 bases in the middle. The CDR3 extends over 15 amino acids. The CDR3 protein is CASTKPGTGNEKLFF. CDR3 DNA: TGTGCCAGCACCAAACCGGGGACGGGGAATGAAAAACTGTTTTTT.

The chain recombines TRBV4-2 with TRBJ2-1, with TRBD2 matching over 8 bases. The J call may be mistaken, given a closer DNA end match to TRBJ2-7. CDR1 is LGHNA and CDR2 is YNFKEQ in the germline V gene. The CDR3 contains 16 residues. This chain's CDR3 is CASSQDSTSGYNEQYF. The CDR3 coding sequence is TGTGCCAGCAGCCAAGATTCCACTAGCGGCTACAATGAGCAGTACTTC.

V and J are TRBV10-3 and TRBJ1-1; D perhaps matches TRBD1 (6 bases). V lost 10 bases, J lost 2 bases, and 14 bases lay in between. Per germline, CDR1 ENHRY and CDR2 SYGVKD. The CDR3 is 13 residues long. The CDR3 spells CATRGGVNTEAFF. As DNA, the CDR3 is TGTGCCACCAGGGGTGGGGTAAACACTGAAGCTTTCTTT.

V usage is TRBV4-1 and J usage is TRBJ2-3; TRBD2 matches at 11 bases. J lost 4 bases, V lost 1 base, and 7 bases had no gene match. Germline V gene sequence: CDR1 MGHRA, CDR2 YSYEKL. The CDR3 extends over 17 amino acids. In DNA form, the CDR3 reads TGCGCCAGCAGCCAAGGACTAGCGGGACCCGAGCCAGATACGCAGTATTTT. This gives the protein CASSQGLAGPEPDTQYF.

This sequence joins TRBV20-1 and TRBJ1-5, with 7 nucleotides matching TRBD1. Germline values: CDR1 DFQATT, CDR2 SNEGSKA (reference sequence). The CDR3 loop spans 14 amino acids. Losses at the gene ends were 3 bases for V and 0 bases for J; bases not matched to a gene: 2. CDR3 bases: TGCAGTGCTAGCGGACAGGATAGCAATCAGCCCCAGCATTTT. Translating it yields CSASGQDSNQPQHF.

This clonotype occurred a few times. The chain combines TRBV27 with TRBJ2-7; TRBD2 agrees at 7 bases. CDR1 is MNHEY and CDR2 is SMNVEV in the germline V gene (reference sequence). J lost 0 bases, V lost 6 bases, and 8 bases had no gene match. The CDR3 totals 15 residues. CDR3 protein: CASRSLAELSYEQYF. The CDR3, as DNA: TGTGCCAGCAGAAGCCTAGCGGAACTCTCCTACGAGCAGTACTTC.

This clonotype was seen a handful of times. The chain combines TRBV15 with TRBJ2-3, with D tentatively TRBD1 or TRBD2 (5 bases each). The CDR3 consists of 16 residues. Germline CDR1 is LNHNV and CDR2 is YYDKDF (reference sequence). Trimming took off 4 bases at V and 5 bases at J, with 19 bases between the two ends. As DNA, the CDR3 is TGTGCCACCAGCATACCTCCGGGACCCAGCGGAGATACGCAGTATTTT. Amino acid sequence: CATSIPPGPSGDTQYF.

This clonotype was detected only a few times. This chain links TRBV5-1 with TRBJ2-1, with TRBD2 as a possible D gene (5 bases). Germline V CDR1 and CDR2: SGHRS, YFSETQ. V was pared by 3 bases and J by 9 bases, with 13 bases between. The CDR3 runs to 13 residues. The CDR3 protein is CASSSLGLTEQFF. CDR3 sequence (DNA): TGCGCCAGCAGCTCACTAGGACTCACTGAGCAGTTCTTC.

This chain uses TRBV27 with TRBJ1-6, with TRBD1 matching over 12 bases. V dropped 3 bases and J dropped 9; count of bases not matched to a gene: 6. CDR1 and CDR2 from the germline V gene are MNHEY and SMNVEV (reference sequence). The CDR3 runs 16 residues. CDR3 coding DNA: TGTGCCAGCAGTTTGGGGACAGGGGGCGTAGGTTCACCCCTCCACTTT. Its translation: CASSLGTGGVGSPLHF.

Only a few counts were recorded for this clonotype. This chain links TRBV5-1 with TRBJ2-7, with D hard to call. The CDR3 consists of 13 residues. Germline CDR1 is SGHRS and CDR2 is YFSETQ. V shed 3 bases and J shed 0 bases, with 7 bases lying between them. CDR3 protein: CASSSSFSYEQYF. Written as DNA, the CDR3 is TGCGCCAGCAGCTCGTCTTTCTCCTACGAGCAGTACTTC.

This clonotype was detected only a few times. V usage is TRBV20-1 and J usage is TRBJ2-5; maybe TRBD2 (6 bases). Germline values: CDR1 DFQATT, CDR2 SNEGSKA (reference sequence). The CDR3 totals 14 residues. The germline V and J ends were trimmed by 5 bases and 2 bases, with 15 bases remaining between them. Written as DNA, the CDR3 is TGCAGTGCTCTCCCCGGGACTCCACAAGAGACCCAGTACTTC. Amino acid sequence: CSALPGTPQETQYF.